This TCR beta chain was obtained from a study of a mutant IDH1 vaccine in newly diagnosed glioma. The protocol was immunoSEQ multiplex PCR, while the TCRdb copy is restricted to in-frame clones and leaves out a portion. The data hold around 100,000 clones, with around 80% observed a single time. This CDR3 comprises 11 residues. Looked up from germline, CDR1 is KGHSH and CDR2 is LQKENI. Trimming cost V 6 bases and J 8 bases, with 10 bases left between them. The time point: baseline, week 1 (first vaccination visit). Treatment indicated: pre-vaccination baseline after standard-of-care therapy. The specimen comprised PBMCs, sampled from a glioma patient treated with radiotherapy, temozolomide or both. The chain employs TRBV18 and TRBJ1-2; D is unclear. The receptor's source is a man between 40 and 49 years old with glioma. Some clones in this sample may be carry-over from other donors' samples. The CDR3: CASSAGLGYTF. CDR3 DNA: TGTGCCAGCTCGGCGGGCCTGGGCTACACCTTC.